Shown below are 28 T cell receptor beta chains from a single sample sequenced in a study of radiotherapy plus CTLA-4 blockade in lung cancer. Data came from immunoSEQ multiplex PCR; TCRdb stores just in-frame clones and leaves some out. The data contain about 45,000 clones, roughly three quarters of them singletons. The sequenced sample was peripheral blood, obtained from a patient treated with radiotherapy plus ipilimumab. These receptors originate from a human donor with non-small cell lung cancer who had stable disease on radiotherapy plus ipilimumab.

The V gene is TRBV11-2, the J gene TRBJ2-1; D not certain. The CDR3 is made up of 12 amino acids. The V gene lost 3 bases and the J gene lost 3 bases, with 3 bases spanning the gap. The germline V gene has CDR1 SGHAT and CDR2 FQNNGV. The DNA of the CDR3 is TGTGCCAGCAGCTTGAACTACAATGAGCAGTTCTTC. As protein: CASSLNYNEQFF.

This rearrangement joins TRBV6-6 to TRBJ1-1; tentative D call: TRBD1 (6 bases). CDR1 is MNHNY and CDR2 is SVGAGI in the germline V gene (reference sequence). This CDR3 has 14 residues. V was clipped by 6 bases and J by 4 bases, with 15 bases between them. This CDR3 reads CASSSKGGSTEAFF. Here the CDR3 DNA reads TGTGCCAGCAGCTCTAAGGGGGGTAGCACTGAAGCTTTCTTT.

V is TRBV18 and J is TRBJ2-2, with TRBD2 identical over 14 bases. The CDR3 covers 18 residues. V lost 3 bases to trimming and J lost 0 bases; unmatched junction nucleotides: 3. Germline V gene lookup returns CDR1 KGHSH and CDR2 LQKENI. Here the CDR3 DNA reads TGTGCCAGCTCACCCGGGACTAGCGGGGGTGCGAACACCGGGGAGCTGTTTTTT. Translated, it gives CASSPGTSGGANTGELFF.

This clone came up once. The chain links TRBV5-6 to TRBJ1-5; 9 positions match TRBD1. Trimming took 0 bases from V and 0 from J; bases not matched to a gene: 1. CDR1 SGHDT and CDR2 YYEEEE come from the germline V gene. This CDR3 has 16 amino acids. CDR3 region: CASSLGTGVSNQPQHF. The DNA of the CDR3 is TGTGCCAGCAGCTTGGGGACAGGGGTTAGCAATCAGCCCCAGCATTTT.

This clone was counted a few times. The rearrangement links TRBV6-5 to TRBJ2-7; TRBD1 is a possible D gene (6 bases). Germline V lookup: CDR1 MNHEY, CDR2 SVGAGI. The CDR3 runs to 13 residues. V shed 8 bases and J shed 3 bases, with 14 bases lying between them. This chain's CDR3 is CASPGDTSYEQYV. The CDR3, as DNA: TGTGCCAGCCCAGGGGACACCAGCTACGAGCAGTACGTC.

The rearrangement links TRBV10-3 to TRBJ2-2, with 7 bases that match TRBD2. CDR3 size: 15 residues. V lost 10 bases, J lost 1 base, and 9 bases stayed unmatched. Germline V lookup: CDR1 ENHRY, CDR2 SYGVKD. CDR3 in amino acids: CASMSGLENTGELFF. CDR3 DNA sequence: TGTGCCAGCATGAGCGGACTAGAGAACACCGGGGAGCTGTTTTTT.

The chain uses TRBV7-2 and TRBJ2-7; 7 bases map to TRBD2. The CDR3 is 15 amino acids. The germline gives CDR1 SGHTA, CDR2 FQGNSA. V dropped 1 base and J dropped 2; count of bases not matched to a gene: 5. CDR3 nucleotides: TGTGCCAGCAGCTTAGTGGATGGGGGGGCCTACGAGCAGTACGTC. Translated: CASSLVDGGAYEQYV.

With regard to this clone: The sample holds other DNA sequences that translate to the same CDR3. The chain joins TRBV5-1 to TRBJ2-2; D gene uncertain. V was trimmed by 2 bases and J by 1 base, leaving 6 bases between them. The germline gives CDR1 SGHRS, CDR2 YFSETQ. CDR3 length: 14 amino acids. CDR3 in amino acids: CASSFSGNTGELFF. The CDR3 nucleotides are TGCGCCAGCAGCTTCTCAGGGAACACCGGGGAGCTGTTTTTT.

V gene TRBV7-3 combines with J gene TRBJ1-1, with TRBD1 as a possible D gene (5 bases). With 5 bases removed from V and 5 bases from J, the gap between germline ends came to 15 bases. Germline V lookup: CDR1 SGHTA, CDR2 FQGTGA. The CDR3 runs to 14 residues. The CDR3 loop is CASSPDGGWTEAFF. In DNA, the CDR3 is TGTGCCAGCAGCCCAGATGGGGGGTGGACTGAAGCTTTCTTT.

The genes are TRBV14 and TRBJ2-2; D call uncertain. Trimming pared 3 bases from V and 6 bases from J, leaving 17 bases between. CDR1 and CDR2 from the germline V gene are SGHDN and FVKESK. There are 16 residues in the CDR3. This chain's CDR3 is CASSQGIYAIAGELFF. The DNA of the CDR3 is TGTGCCAGCAGCCAGGGGATCTACGCGATCGCCGGGGAGCTGTTTTTT.

This clone showed up just once. The chain links TRBV29-1 to TRBJ1-2; no definite D call. Trimming took off 5 bases at V and 4 bases at J, with 5 bases between the two ends. CDR1 is SQVTM and CDR2 is ANQGSEA in the germline V gene. The CDR3 is 10 residues long. The CDR3 nucleotides read TGCAGCGTTCAGTCCTATGGCTACACCTTC. Translating gives CSVQSYGYTF. Variable domain in full (rest from reference TRBV29-1 and TRBJ1-2): SAVISQKPSRDICQRGTSLTIQCQVDSQVTMMFWYRQQPGQSLTLIATANQGSEATYESGFVIDKFPISRPNLTFSTLTVSNMSPEDSSIYLCSVQSYGYTFGSGTRLTVV.

The sample holds one count of this clone. The chain has TRBV5-1 and TRBJ2-2; 8 bases agree with TRBD2. CDR3 length: 14 residues. Germline V gene lookup returns CDR1 SGHRS and CDR2 YFSETQ. J gave up 3 bases and V 7 bases, and 5 bases lay outside the gene matches. The CDR3 here is CASRTSGDTGELFF. Written as DNA, the CDR3 is TGCGCCAGCCGTACTAGCGGAGACACCGGGGAGCTGTTTTTT.

The chain recombines TRBV9 with TRBJ1-5; D not certain. Germline loops: CDR1 SGDLS, CDR2 YYNGEE. V lost 0 bases, J lost 0 bases, and 7 bases lay in between. There are 15 residues in the CDR3. Here the CDR3 DNA reads TGTGCCAGCAGCGTAGGTGGGGATAGCAATCAGCCCCAGCATTTT. Translation gives CASSVGGDSNQPQHF.

The chain's CDR3 is CASSGQGARSSGYTF. DNA for the CDR3: TGTGCCAGTAGTGGACAGGGGGCGCGGAGTAGTGGCTACACCTTC. The rearrangement uses TRBV19 and TRBJ1-2; TRBD1 matches 11 bases. The CDR3 runs 15 residues. Trimming at V came to 5 bases and at J to 7 bases, leaving 9 bases not matched to a gene. Looked up from germline, CDR1 is LNHDA and CDR2 is SQIVND (reference sequence). The variable domain in full, with the rest retrieved from reference TRBV19 and TRBJ1-2, is DGGITQSPKYLFRKEGQNVTLSCEQNLNHDAMYWYRQDPGQGLRLIYYSQIVNDFQKGDIAEGYSVSREKKESFPLTVTSAQKNPTAFYLCASSGQGARSSGYTFGSGTRLTVV.

The chain couples TRBV4-3 to TRBJ1-4, with D unresolved. Trimming left V 4 bases short and J 7 bases short, with 16 bases between. The CDR3 totals 15 residues. The germline V gene encodes CDR1 LGHNA and CDR2 YSLEER. The CDR3 region has the DNA TGCGCCAGCAGCCCCACAACCCAACGGTTTGAAAAACTGTTTTTT. It is translated as CASSPTTQRFEKLFF.

This clone turned up a few times. The chain combines TRBV10-3 with TRBJ2-1; a possible D gene is TRBD2 (5 bases). This CDR3 comprises 14 residues. The ends were cut back, 8 bases at V and 7 bases at J, with 18 bases in the middle. Germline-derived CDR1 and CDR2 are ENHRY and SYGVKD. The CDR3 bases are TGTGCCATCTCCCACGGGATGAACGGGAATGAGCAGTTCTTC. As protein: CAISHGMNGNEQFF.

This clone has more than one count but fewer than ten. The genes are TRBV11-3 and TRBJ2-2; D might be TRBD1 (6 bases). CDR1 is SGHNT, CDR2 YENEEA, per germline. The germline V and J ends were trimmed by 5 bases and 5 bases, with 12 bases remaining between them. The CDR3 consists of 14 residues. The CDR3 region has the DNA TGTGCCAGCAGCCCCGGGACAAGTACCGGGGAGCTGTTTTTT. Residues: CASSPGTSTGELFF.

This clone was recorded a few times. This CDR3 is CASSRRDGRNTGELFF. CDR3 bases: TGTGCCAGCAGCCGACGGGACGGAAGGAACACCGGGGAGCTGTTTTTT. The chain couples TRBV7-7 to TRBJ2-2; D may be TRBD1 or TRBD2 (5 bases each). CDR3 size: 16 residues. Trimming stripped 5 bases from V and 1 base from J, with 14 bases between. Germline V gene sequence: CDR1 SSHAT, CDR2 FNYEAQ (reference sequence). The complete variable domain, with remaining parts taken from reference TRBV7-7 and TRBJ2-2, reads GAGVSQSPRYKVTKRGQDVTLRCDPISSHATLYWYQQALGQGPEFLTYFNYEAQPDKSGLPSDRFSAERPEGSISTLTIQRTEQRDSAMYRCASSRRDGRNTGELFFGEGSRLTVL.

This clone ranks as medium-sized. This chain uses TRBV27 with TRBJ1-6; D remains ambiguous. Germline V gene data show CDR1 as MNHEY and CDR2 as SMNVEV (reference sequence). V lost 2 bases, J lost 0 bases, and 8 bases lay in between. The CDR3 is made up of 16 amino acids. CDR3 in DNA: TGTGCCAGCAGTTTAAGCCCCAGCTCCTATAATTCACCCCTCCACTTT. Translated, it gives CASSLSPSSYNSPLHF.

The chain joins TRBV7-7 to TRBJ2-2; the D gene is possibly TRBD1 (6 bases). The V gene lost 1 base and the J gene lost 9 bases, with 12 bases spanning the gap. Germline CDR1 SSHAT, CDR2 FNYEAQ (reference sequence). This CDR3 spans 14 amino acids. The CDR3 region is CASSLVQGHRELFF. The CDR3 DNA reads TGTGCCAGCAGCTTAGTACAGGGCCACCGGGAGCTGTTTTTT.

The rearrangement uses TRBV18 and TRBJ2-2; tentatively, D is TRBD1 (6 bases). The ends were cut back, 3 bases at V and 2 bases at J, with 10 bases in the middle. CDR1 is KGHSH and CDR2 is LQKENI in the germline V gene. This CDR3 spans 15 amino acids. The CDR3 region is CASSPLDSNTGELFF. The DNA for the CDR3 is TGTGCCAGCTCACCTCTGGACAGTAACACCGGGGAGCTGTTTTTT. The whole variable domain, remainder taken from reference TRBV18 and TRBJ2-2, is NAGVMQNPRHLVRRRGQEARLRCSPMKGHSHVYWYRQLPEEGLKFMVYLQKENIIDESGMPKERFSAEFPKEGPSILRIQQVVRGDSAAYFCASSPLDSNTGELFFGEGSRLTVL.

The chain links TRBV7-6 to TRBJ1-5; D is possibly TRBD1 (5 bases). The CDR3 is made up of 16 amino acids. Trimming left V 1 base short and J 6 bases short, with 16 bases between. Germline assignment: CDR1 SGHVS and CDR2 FNYEAQ. The CDR3 DNA reads TGTGCCAGCAGCTTAGAGATTGGGGGAATGAGTCAGCCCCAGCATTTT. Translated: CASSLEIGGMSQPQHF.

This chain links TRBV7-8 with TRBJ1-1, with 7 bases fitting TRBD1. Germline CDR1 is SGHVS and CDR2 is FQNEAQ. Losses at the gene ends were 5 bases for V and 5 bases for J; bases not matched to a gene: 8. CDR3 length equals 14 residues. The CDR3 DNA reads TGTGCCAGCAGCCTCCTTACAGGGGTTACTGAAGCTTTCTTT. Its protein is CASSLLTGVTEAFF.

The V call is TRBV19, the J call TRBJ1-1, with a tentative D call TRBD1 (5 bases). Germline CDR1 is LNHDA and CDR2 is SQIVND (reference sequence). This CDR3 is 15 amino acids long. V shed 1 base and J shed 0 bases, with 9 bases lying between them. The CDR3 reads CASSIGLGLNTEAFF. The CDR3 coding sequence is TGTGCCAGTAGTATAGGACTGGGACTGAACACTGAAGCTTTCTTT.

The rearrangement joins TRBV14 to TRBJ1-1; the D is unclear. Germline CDR1 is SGHDN and CDR2 is FVKESK. Trimming shortened V by 4 bases and J by 8 bases, and 11 bases separated the two germline ends. The CDR3 totals 12 residues. CDR3 region: CASSRTSREAFF. CDR3 nucleotides: TGTGCCAGCAGCCGAACGTCCAGGGAAGCTTTCTTT.

The chain uses TRBV6-1 and TRBJ2-7; maybe TRBD1 (6 bases). The CDR3 runs 13 residues. Germline assignment: CDR1 MNHNS and CDR2 SASEGT. Trimming stripped 8 bases from V and 4 bases from J, with 15 bases between. The CDR3 is CASLGTRGYEQYV. For the CDR3, the DNA is TGTGCCAGCCTCGGGACACGAGGTTACGAGCAGTACGTC.

J is TRBJ1-6 and V is TRBV6-1; TRBD1 is a possible D gene (6 bases). The CDR3 is 14 amino acids. The germline V gene encodes CDR1 MNHNS and CDR2 SASEGT. V lost 1 base, J lost 10 bases, and 11 bases lay in between. Here the CDR3 DNA reads TGTGCCAGCAGTGAAGGCAGGGGTTACTCACCCCTCCACTTT. As protein: CASSEGRGYSPLHF.

Turning to this clone: Sequence at one end of the junction differs from germline and may be a read error. This sample includes further DNA sequences coding for the same CDR3. V gene TRBV6-5 combines with J gene TRBJ1-1; D remains ambiguous. The germline CDR1 and CDR2 sequences are MNHEY and SVGAGI. This CDR3 has 13 amino acids. CDR3 residues: CASSPPTRTEAFF. As DNA, the CDR3 is TGTGCCAGCAGCCCACCCACACGCACTGAAGCCTTCTTT.